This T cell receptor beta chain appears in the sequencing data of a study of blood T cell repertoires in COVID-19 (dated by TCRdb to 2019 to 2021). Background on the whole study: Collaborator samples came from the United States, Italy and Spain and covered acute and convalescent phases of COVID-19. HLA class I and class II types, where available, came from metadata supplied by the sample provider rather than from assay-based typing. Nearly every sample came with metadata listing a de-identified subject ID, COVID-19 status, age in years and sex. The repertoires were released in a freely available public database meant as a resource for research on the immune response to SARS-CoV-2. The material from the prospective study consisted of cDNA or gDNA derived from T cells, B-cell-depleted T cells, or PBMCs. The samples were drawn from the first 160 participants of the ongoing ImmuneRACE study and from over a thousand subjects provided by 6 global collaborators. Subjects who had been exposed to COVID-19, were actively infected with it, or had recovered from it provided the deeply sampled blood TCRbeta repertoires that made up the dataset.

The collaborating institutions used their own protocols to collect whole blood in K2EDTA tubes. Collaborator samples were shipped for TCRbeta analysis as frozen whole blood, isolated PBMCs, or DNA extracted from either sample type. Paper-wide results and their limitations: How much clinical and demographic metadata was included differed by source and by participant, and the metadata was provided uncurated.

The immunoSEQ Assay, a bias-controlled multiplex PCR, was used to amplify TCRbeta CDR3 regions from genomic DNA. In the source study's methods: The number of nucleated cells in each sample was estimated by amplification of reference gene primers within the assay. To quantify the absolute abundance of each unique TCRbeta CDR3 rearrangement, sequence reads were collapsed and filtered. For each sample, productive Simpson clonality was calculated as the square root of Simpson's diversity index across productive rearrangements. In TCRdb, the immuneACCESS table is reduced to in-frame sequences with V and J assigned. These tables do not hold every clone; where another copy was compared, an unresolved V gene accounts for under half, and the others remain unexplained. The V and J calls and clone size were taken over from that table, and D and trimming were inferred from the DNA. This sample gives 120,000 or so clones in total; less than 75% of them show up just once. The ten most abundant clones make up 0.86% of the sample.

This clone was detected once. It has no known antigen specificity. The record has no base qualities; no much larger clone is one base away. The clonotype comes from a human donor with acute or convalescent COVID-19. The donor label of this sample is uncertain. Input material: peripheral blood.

The nucleotide sequence reads TGTGCCAGTAGTGCCAAAGGGACTAGCTCTACCAAGGGGCAGTACTTC. It translates as CASSAKGTSSTKGQYF. Rearrangement joined TRBV19 to TRBJ2-7, with 9 junctional bases fitting TRBD2. Trimming accounts for 5 bases at V and 9 bases at J, while the number of junction bases matched to no gene is 17. CDR1 and CDR2, looked up from the germline V gene (reference sequence), are LNHDA and SQIVND. The cysteine opens and the phenylalanine closes a CDR3 of 16 amino acids. CDR3 DNA only is kept here, 48 bases in frame from base 1.